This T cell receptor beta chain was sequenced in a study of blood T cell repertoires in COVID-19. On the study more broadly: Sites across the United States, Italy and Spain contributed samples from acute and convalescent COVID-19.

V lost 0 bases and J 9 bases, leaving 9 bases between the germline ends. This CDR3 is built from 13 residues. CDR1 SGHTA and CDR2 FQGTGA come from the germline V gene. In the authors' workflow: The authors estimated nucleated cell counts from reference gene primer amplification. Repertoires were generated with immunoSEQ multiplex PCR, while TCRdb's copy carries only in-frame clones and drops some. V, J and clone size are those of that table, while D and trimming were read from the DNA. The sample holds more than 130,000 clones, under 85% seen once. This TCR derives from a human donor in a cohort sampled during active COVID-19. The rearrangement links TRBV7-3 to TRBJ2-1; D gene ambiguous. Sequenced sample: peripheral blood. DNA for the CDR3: TGTGCCAGCAGCTTAACCCCTTTGAGTGAGCAGTTCTTC. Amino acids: CASSLTPLSEQFF.